The clone carrying this T cell receptor beta chain was seen repeatedly, ten times or more. Its antigen is unidentified. Uncontrolled infections, other autoimmune diseases, pregnancy or lactation led to exclusion of patients. Clinical symptoms, serum thyroxine and TRAb, thyroid ultrasound and orbital computed tomography together formed the diagnostic basis. RNA transcripts gave rise to amplified TCR beta CDR3 regions. TCR CDR3 underwent first-round RT-PCR with the HTBI primer set. TCRdb passed the multiplex PCR reads through MiXCR, listing each CDR3 protein once. The sample shows hundreds of thousands of distinct CDR3 sequences, roughly an eighth of them seen only once. This sample is part of a study of T cells in Graves' hyperthyroidism and ophthalmopathy. Overall study results and limits: A 13 V-J model separated ophthalmopathy from stable hyperthyroidism.

V dropped 0 bases and J dropped 1 base, with 4 bases sitting between them. CDR3 size: 14 residues. CDR1 and CDR2 from the germline V gene are SGHRS and YFSETQ. What was sequenced was blood. This TCR came from a man aged 50 or older with Graves' ophthalmopathy. The rearrangement joins TRBV5-1 to TRBJ2-2; no clear D. CDR3 nucleotides: TGCGCCAGCAGCTTGGAGTGGAACACCGGGGAGCTGTTTTTT. Translation gives CASSLEWNTGELFF. Looking up the rest from reference TRBV5-1 and TRBJ2-2 gives the full variable domain: KAGVTQTPRYLIKTRGQQVTLSCSPISGHRSVSWYQQTPGQGLQFLFEYFSETQRNKGNFPGRFSGRQFSNSRSEMNVSTLELGDSALYLCASSLEWNTGELFFGEGSRLTVL.